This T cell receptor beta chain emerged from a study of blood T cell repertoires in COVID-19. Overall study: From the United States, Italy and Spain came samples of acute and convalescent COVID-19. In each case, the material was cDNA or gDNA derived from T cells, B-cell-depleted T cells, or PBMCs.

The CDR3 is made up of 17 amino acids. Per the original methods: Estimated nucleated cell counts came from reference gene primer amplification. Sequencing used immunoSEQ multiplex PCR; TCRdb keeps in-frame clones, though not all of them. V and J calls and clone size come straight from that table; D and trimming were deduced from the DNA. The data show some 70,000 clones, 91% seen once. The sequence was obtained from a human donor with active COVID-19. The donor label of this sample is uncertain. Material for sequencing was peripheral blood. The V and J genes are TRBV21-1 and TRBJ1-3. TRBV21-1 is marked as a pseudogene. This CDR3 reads CASSKASFCLSGNTIYF. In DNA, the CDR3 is TGTGCCAGCAGCAAAGCTTCGTTTTGTCTCTCTGGAAACACCATATATTTT.